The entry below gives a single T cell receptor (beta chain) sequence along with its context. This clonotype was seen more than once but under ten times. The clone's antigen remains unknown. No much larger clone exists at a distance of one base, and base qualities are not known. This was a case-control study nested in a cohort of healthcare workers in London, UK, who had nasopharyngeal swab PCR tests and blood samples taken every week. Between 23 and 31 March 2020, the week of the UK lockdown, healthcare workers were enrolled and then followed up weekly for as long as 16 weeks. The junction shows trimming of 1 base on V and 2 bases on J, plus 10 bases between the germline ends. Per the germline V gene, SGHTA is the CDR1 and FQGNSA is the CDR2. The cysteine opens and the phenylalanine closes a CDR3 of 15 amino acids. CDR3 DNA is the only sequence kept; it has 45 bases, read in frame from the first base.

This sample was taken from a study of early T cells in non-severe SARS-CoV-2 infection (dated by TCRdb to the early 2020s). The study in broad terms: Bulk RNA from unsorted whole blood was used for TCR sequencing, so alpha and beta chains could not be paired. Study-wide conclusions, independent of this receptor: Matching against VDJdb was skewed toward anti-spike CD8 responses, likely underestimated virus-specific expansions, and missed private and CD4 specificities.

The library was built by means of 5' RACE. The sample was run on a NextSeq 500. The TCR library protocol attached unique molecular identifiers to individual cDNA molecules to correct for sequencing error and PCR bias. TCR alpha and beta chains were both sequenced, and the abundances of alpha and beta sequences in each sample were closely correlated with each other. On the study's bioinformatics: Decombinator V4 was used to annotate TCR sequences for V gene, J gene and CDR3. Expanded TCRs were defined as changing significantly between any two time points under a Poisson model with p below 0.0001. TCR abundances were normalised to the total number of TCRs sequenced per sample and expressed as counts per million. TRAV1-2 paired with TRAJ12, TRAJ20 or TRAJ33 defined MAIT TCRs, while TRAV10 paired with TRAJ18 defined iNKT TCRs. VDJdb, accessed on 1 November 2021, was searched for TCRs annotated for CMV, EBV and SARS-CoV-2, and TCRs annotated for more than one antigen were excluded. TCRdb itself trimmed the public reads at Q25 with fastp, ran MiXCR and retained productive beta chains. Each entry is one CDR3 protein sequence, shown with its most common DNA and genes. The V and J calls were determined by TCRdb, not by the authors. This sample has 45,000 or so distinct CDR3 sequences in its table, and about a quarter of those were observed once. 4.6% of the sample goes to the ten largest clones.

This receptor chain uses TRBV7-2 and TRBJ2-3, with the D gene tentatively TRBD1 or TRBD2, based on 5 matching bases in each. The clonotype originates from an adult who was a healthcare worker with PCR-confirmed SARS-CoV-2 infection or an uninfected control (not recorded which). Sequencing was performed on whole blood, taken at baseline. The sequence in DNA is TGTGCCAGCAGCTTAGTGAGGGGCGACACAGATACGCAGTATTTT. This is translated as CASSLVRGDTDTQYF.